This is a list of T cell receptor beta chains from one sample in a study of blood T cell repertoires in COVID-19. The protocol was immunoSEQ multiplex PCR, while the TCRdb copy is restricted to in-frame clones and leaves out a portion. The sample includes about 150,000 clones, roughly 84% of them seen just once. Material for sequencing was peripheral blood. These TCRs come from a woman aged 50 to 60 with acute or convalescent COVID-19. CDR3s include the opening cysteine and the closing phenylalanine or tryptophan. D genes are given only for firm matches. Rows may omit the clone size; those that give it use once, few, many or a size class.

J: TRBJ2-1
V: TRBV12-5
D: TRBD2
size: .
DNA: TGTGCTAGTGGTTGGCTAGCGGGAGCCGGCAATGAGCAGTTCTTC
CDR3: CASGWLAGAGNEQFF

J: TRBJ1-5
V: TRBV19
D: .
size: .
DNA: TGTGCCAGTAGTCCCAGCTGGGGGGGAGATAGCAATCAGCCCCAGCATTTT
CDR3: CASSPSWGGDSNQPQHF

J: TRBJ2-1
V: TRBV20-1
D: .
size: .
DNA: TGCAGTGCTAGCGACAATGAGCAGTTCTTC
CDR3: CSASDNEQFF

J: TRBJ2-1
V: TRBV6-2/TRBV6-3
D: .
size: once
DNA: TGTGCCAGCAGTTCACTAGCCCAGATAGGTGGTGAGCAGTTCTTC
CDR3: CASSSLAQIGGEQFF

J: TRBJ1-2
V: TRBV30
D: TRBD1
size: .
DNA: TGTGCCTGGAGCGTCCCCGGCCGGACAGGGGGTTATGGCTACACCTTC
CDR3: CAWSVPGRTGGYGYTF

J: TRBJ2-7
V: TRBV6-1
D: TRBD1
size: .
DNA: TGTGCCAGCAGTGAGCAAACAGGGGACTACGAGCAGTACTTC
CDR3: CASSEQTGDYEQYF

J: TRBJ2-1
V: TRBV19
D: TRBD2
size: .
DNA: TGTGCCAGTAGCCAACTAGCGGGACCTTATAGTGAGCAGTTCTTC
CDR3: CASSQLAGPYSEQFF

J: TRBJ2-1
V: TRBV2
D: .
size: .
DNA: TGTGCCACCCAAGGGCAGTCCCAAGGGAGTGAGCAGTTCTTC
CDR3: CATQGQSQGSEQFF

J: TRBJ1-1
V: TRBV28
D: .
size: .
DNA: TGTGCCAGCAGTTTACTCTCGCCGGTTGGAGGCCCTGAAGCTTTCTTT
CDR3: CASSLLSPVGGPEAFF

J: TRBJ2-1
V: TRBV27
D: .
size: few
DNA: TGTGCCAGCAGTTTGAGCTACCTCGAGGATGAGCAGTTCTTC
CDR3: CASSLSYLEDEQFF

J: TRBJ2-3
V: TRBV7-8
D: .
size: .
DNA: TGTGCCTCAGGGCAAGGAGGGATCCGCACAGATACGCAGTATTTT
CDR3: CASGQGGIRTDTQYF

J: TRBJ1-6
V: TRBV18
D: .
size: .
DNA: TGTGCCAGCTCACCAGACGGAGCTGGGGGGTCACCCCTCCACTTT
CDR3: CASSPDGAGGSPLHF

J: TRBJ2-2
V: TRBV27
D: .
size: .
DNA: TGTGCCAGCAGTTTCCACAGAACGAACACCGGGGAGCTGTTTTTT
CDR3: CASSFHRTNTGELFF

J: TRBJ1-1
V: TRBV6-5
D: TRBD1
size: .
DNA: TGTGCCAGCAGCGGGCAGGGGGCGCTGGGCACTGAAGCTTTCTTT
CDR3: CASSGQGALGTEAFF

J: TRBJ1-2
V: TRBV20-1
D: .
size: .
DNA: TGCAGTGCTAGTTCCTGGCCAGCTAACTATGGCTACACCTTC
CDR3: CSASSWPANYGYTF

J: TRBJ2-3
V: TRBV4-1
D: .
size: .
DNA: TGCGCCAGCAGCCAAGCCGGTAGCACAGATACGCAGTATTTT
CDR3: CASSQAGSTDTQYF

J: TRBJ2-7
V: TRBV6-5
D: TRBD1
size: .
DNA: TGTGCCAGCAGTTATATTTGGGACAGGGGGACCTACGAGCAGTACTTC
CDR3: CASSYIWDRGTYEQYF

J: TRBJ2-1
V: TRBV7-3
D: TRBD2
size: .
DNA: TGTGCCAGCGGCCTAGCGGGAGGCTCCTACAATGAGCAGTTCTTC
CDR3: CASGLAGGSYNEQFF

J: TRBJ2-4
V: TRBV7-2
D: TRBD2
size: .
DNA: TGTGCCAGCAGCAAAGGGACTAGCGGGAGAATTAAAAACATTCAGTACTTC
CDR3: CASSKGTSGRIKNIQYF

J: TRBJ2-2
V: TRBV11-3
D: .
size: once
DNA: TGTGCCAGCAGCTTAAACCCTAGTCTTGGGGAGCTGTTTTTT
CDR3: CASSLNPSLGELFF

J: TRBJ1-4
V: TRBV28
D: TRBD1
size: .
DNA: TGTGCCAGCAGTCGGACCCGGACAGGGTACCCAACTAATGAAAAACTGTTTTTT
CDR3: CASSRTRTGYPTNEKLFF

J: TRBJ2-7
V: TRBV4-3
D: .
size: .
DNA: TGCGCCAGCAGCCAAGATTCGAGATACGAGCAGTACTTC
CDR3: CASSQDSRYEQYF

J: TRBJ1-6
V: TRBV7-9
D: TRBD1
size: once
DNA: TGTGCCAGCAGCCCGGGGACAGGGCATTCACCCCTCCACTTT
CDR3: CASSPGTGHSPLHF

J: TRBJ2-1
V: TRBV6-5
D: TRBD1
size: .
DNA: TGTGCCAGCAGCCTCGGACAGGGGGCCAATGAGCAGTTCTTC
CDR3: CASSLGQGANEQFF

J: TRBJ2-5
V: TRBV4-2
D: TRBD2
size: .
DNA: TGTGCCAGCAGCAAAGGACTAGTGGGGGGCCAAGAGACCCAGTACTTC
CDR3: CASSKGLVGGQETQYF

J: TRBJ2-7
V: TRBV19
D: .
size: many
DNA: TGTGCCAGTAGTCCCTCCCGGGTTGCCCCCATCTACGAGCAGTACTTC
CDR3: CASSPSRVAPIYEQYF

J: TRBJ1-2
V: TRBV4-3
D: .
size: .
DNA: TGCGCCAGCAGCCAAGAGGCAGGGGCCCGTGGCTACACCTTC
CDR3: CASSQEAGARGYTF

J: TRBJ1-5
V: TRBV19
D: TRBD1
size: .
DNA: TGTGCCAGTAGTATACTCGGACAGGGGATCAATCAGCCCCAGCATTTT
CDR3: CASSILGQGINQPQHF

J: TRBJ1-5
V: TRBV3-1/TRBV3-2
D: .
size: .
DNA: TGTGCCAGCAGCCAAGGAAGCGAGAATCAGCCCCAGCATTTT
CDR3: CASSQGSENQPQHF

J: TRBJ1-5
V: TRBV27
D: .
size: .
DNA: TGTGCCAGCAGTCCCTGGCAGGGTCCCAATCAGCCCCAGCATTTT
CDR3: CASSPWQGPNQPQHF

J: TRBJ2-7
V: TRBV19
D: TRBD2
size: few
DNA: TGTGCCAGTAGGCAAAAAAGCGGGGCAGCCTACGAGCAGTACTTC
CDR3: CASRQKSGAAYEQYF

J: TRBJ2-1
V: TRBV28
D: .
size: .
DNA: TGTGCCAGCAGTTTTATGTCGACAGTCTACAATGAGCAGTTCTTC
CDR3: CASSFMSTVYNEQFF

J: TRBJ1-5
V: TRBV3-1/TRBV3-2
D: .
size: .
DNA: TGTGCCAGCAGCCCCTCGGGGTCGGGCAATCAGCCCCAGCATTTT
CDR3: CASSPSGSGNQPQHF

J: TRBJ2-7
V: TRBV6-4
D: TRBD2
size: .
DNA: TGTGCCAGCAGCCGACTAGCGGGAGTCATCGAGCAGTACTTC
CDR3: CASSRLAGVIEQYF